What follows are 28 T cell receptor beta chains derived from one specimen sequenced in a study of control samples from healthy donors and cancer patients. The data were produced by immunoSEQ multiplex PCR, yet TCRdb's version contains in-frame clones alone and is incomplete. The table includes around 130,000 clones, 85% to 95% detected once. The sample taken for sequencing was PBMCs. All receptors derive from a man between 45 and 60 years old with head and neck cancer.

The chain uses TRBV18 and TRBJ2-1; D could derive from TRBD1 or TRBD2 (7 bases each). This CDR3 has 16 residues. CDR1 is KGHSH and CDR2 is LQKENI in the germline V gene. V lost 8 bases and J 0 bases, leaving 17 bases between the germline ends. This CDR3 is CASRLQGGSSYNEQFF. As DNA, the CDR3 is TGTGCCAGCCGATTGCAGGGGGGGAGCTCCTACAATGAGCAGTTCTTC.

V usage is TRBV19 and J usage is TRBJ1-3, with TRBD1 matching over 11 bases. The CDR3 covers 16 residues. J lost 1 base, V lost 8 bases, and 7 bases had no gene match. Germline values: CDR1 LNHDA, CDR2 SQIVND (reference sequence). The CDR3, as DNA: TGTGCCAGTCGGACAGGGGGCATATTTTCTGGAAACACCATATATTTT. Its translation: CASRTGGIFSGNTIYF.

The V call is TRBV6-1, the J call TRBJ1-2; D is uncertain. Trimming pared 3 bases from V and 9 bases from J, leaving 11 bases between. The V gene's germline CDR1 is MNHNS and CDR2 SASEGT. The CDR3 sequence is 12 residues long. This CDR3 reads CASSDGVPRYTF. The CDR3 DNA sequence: TGTGCCAGCAGTGATGGGGTTCCGCGCTACACCTTC.

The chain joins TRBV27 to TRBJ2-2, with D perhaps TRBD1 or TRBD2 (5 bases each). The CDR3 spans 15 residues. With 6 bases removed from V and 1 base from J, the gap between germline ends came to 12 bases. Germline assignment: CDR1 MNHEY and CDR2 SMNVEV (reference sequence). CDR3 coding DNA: TGTGCCAGCAGCCGGGGCCTGCGGAACACCGGGGAGCTGTTTTTT. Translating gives CASSRGLRNTGELFF.

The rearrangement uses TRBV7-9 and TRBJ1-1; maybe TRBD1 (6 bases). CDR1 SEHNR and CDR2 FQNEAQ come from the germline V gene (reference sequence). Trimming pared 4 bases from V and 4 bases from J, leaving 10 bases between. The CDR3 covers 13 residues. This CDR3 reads CASSSRTVTEAFF. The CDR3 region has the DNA TGTGCCAGCAGCTCCCGGACAGTCACTGAAGCTTTCTTT. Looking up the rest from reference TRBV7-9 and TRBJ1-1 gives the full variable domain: DTGVSQNPRHKITKRGQNVTFRCDPISEHNRLYWYRQTLGQGPEFLTYFQNEAQLEKSRLLSDRFSAERPKGSFSTLEIQRTEQGDSAMYLCASSSRTVTEAFFGQGTRLTVV.

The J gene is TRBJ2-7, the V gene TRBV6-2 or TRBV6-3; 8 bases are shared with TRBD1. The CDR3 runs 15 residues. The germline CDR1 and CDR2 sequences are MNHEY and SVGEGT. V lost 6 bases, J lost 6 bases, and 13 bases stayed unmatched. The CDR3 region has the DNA TGTGCCAGCAGCCAGAGACAGGGGAGAACGGGCGAGCAGTACTTC. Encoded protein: CASSQRQGRTGEQYF.

DNA for the CDR3: TGTGCCAGCAGCAAGCAGGGGTTGTACGAGCAGTACTTC. Protein: CASSKQGLYEQYF. The V and J genes are TRBV11-2 and TRBJ2-7, with D perhaps matching TRBD1 (6 bases). This CDR3 spans 13 amino acids. V was shortened by 5 bases and J by 4 bases, with 12 bases between the two germline ends. CDR1 is SGHAT, CDR2 FQNNGV, per germline.

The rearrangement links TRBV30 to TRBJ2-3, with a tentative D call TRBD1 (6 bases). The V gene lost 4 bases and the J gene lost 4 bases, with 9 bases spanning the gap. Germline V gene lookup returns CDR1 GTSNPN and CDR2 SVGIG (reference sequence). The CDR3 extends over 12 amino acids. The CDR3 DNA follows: TGTGCCTGGACTCAGGGGCCAGATACGCAGTATTTT. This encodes CAWTQGPDTQYF.

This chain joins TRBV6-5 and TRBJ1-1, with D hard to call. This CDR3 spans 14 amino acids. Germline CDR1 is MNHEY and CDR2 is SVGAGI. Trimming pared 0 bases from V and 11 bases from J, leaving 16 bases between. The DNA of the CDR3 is TGTGCCAGCAGTTACTCGGGCTCCTCCGAGCGGGCTTTCTTT. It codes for CASSYSGSSERAFF.

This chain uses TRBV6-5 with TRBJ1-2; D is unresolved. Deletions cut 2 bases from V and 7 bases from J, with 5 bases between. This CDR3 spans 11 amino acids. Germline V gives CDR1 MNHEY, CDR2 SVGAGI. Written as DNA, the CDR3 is TGTGCCAGCAGTTACCTTGGTGGCTACACCTTC. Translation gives CASSYLGGYTF.

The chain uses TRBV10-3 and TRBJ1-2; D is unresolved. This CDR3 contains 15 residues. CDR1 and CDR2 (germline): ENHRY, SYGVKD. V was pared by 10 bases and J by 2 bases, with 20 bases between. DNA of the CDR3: TGTGCCACCTGGACCGGCCCGCAAGAAAACTATGGCTACACCTTC. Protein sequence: CATWTGPQENYGYTF.

The CDR3, as DNA: TGTGCCTGGAGTACAGTTGCGTTGAGTTCACCCCTCCACTTT. Protein product: CAWSTVALSSPLHF. The gene calls are TRBV30 and TRBJ1-6; D uncertain. The CDR3 length is 14 residues. Germline lookup yields CDR1 GTSNPN and CDR2 SVGIG (reference sequence). V lost 2 bases to trimming and J lost 9 bases, with 14 bases between them.

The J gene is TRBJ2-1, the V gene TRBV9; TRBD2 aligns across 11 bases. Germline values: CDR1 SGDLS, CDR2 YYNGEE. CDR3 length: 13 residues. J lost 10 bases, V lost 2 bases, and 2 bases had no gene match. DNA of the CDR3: TGTGCCAGCAGCGTCTTAGCGGGGGGGGAGCAGTTCTTC. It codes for CASSVLAGGEQFF.

The CDR3, as DNA: TGTGCCAGCAGCTCGTTTATGGGGCAAGGTCAGCCCCAGCATTTT. It yields the protein CASSSFMGQGQPQHF. The V and J genes are TRBV6-5 and TRBJ1-5, with a tentative D call TRBD1 (5 bases). The V end lost 6 bases, the J end lost 6 bases, and 18 bases lay between the germline ends. The germline CDR1 and CDR2 sequences are MNHEY and SVGAGI. CDR3 length: 15 residues.

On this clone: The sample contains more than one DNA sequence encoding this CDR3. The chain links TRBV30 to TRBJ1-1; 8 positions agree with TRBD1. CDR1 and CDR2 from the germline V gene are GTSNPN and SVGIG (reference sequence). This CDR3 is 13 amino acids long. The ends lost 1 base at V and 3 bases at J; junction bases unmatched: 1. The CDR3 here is CAWSGQGYTEAFF. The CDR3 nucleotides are TGTGCCTGGAGTGGACAGGGGTACACTGAAGCTTTCTTT.

CDR3 protein: CATGTGTSSAVDTQYF. The CDR3 coding sequence is TGTGCCACAGGCACCGGGACTAGCAGCGCCGTGGATACGCAGTATTTT. This rearrangement joins TRBV27 to TRBJ2-3, with TRBD2 matching 9 bases. CDR1 and CDR2 (germline): MNHEY, SMNVEV (reference sequence). The CDR3 is 16 residues long. The V and J ends lost 10 bases and 6 bases, in that order; junction bases with no gene match: 17.

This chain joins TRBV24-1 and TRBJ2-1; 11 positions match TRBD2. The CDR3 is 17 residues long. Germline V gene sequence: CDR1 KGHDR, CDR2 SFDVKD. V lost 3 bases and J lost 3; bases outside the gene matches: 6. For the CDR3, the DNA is TGTGCCACCAGTGATGTCCTAGCGGGGGGTCTCTACAATGAGCAGTTCTTC. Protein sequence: CATSDVLAGGLYNEQFF.

The CDR3 DNA sequence: TGTGCCAGCAGTGAAGGAGCCAACCCGGCTGAAGCTTTCTTT. Residues: CASSEGANPAEAFF. The chain combines TRBV2 with TRBJ1-1; unclear D gene. The CDR3 length is 14 residues. The germline V and J ends were trimmed by 1 base and 6 bases, with 12 bases remaining between them. Germline lookup yields CDR1 SNHLY and CDR2 FYNNEI.

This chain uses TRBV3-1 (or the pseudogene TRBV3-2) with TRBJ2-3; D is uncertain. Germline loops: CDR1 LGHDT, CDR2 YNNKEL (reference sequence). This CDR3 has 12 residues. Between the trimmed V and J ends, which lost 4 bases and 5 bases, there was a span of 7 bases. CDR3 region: CASSPPGDTQYF. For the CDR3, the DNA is TGTGCCAGCAGCCCCCCTGGAGATACGCAGTATTTT.

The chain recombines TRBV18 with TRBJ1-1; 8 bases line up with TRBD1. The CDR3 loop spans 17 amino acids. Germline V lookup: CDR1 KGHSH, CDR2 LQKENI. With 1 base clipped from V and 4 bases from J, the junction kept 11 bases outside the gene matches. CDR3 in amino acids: CASSPRVGQALGTEAFF. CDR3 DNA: TGTGCCAGCTCACCACGTGTGGGACAGGCCCTCGGCACTGAAGCTTTCTTT.

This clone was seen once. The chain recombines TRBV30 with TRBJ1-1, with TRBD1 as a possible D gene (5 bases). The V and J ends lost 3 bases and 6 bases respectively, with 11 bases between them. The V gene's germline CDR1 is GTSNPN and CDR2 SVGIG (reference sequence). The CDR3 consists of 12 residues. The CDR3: CAWRGLGPEAFF. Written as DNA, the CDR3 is TGTGCCTGGAGGGGACTTGGCCCTGAAGCTTTCTTT.

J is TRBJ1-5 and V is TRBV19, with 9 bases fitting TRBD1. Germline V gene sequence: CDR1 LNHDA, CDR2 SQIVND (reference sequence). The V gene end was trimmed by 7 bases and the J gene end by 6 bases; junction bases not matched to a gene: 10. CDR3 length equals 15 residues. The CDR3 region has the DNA TGTGCCAGTACCTCGGGACAGGGTTGGGGTCAGCCCCAGCATTTT. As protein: CASTSGQGWGQPQHF.

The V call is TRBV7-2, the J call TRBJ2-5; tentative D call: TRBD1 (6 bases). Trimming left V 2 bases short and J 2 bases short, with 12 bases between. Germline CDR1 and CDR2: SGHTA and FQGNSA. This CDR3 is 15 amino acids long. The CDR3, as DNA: TGTGCCAGCAGCTTACTACTCGGACAGCAAGAGACCCAGTACTTC. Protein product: CASSLLLGQQETQYF.

CDR3 sequence reads: CASSVSINTEAFF. In DNA form, the CDR3 reads TGTGCCAGCAGCGTCTCCATTAACACTGAAGCTTTCTTT. This rearrangement joins TRBV9 to TRBJ1-1; D not certain. The CDR3 consists of 13 residues. Germline lookup yields CDR1 SGDLS and CDR2 YYNGEE. Deletions cut 2 bases from V and 2 bases from J, with 7 bases between.

The CDR3 protein is CASSPPFEDIQYF. CDR3 in DNA: TGTGCCAGCAGCCCACCTTTTGAGGACATTCAGTACTTC. This chain joins TRBV2 and TRBJ2-4; D gene uncertain. The CDR3 loop spans 13 amino acids. Germline loops: CDR1 SNHLY, CDR2 FYNNEI. V was cut by 6 bases and J by 8 bases, with 14 bases left in between.

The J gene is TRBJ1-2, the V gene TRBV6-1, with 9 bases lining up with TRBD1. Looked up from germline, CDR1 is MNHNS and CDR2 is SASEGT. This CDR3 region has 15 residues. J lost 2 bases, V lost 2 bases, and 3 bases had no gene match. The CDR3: CASSERGQGNYGYTF. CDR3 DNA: TGTGCCAGCAGTGAAAGGGGACAGGGAAACTATGGCTACACCTTC.

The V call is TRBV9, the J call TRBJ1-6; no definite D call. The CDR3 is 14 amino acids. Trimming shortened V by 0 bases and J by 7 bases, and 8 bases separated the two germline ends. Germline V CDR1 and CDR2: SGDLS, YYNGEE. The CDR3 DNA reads TGTGCCAGCAGCGTAGGAGACTACAATTCACCCCTCCACTTT. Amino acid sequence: CASSVGDYNSPLHF.

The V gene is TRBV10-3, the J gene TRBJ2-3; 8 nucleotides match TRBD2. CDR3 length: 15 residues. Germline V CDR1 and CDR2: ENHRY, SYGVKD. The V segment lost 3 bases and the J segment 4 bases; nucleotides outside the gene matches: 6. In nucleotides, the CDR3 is TGTGCCATCAGTGACCCGGGGGGGGAGGCAGATACGCAGTATTTT. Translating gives CAISDPGGEADTQYF.